This section outlines one TCR beta chain sequence together with its context. Its specificity is not known. The data originate from a study of T cells and Merkel cell carcinoma outcomes. V was cut by 5 bases and J by 1 base, with 17 bases left in between. Germline V gives CDR1 SEHNR, CDR2 FQNEAQ (reference sequence). This CDR3 has 17 residues. Clones were sequenced by immunoSEQ multiplex PCR, and TCRdb holds only the in-frame ones, with some missing. This table has around 14,000 clones, over 85% appearing once. Study results and caveats: Reportedly, T-cell repertoire with density predicts Merkel cell carcinoma outcomes.

Sequencing used tumor tissue from Merkel cell carcinoma. The genes are TRBV7-9 and TRBJ1-4; D unresolved. The sequence derives from a human donor with Merkel cell carcinoma. For the CDR3, the DNA is TGTGCCAGCAGCCCGGAACGGGTCCGGGGAACTAATGAAAAACTGTTTTTT. Translating it yields CASSPERVRGTNEKLFF.